This TCR beta chain emerged from a study of blood T cell repertoires in COVID-19 (dated by TCRdb to the early 2020s). General notes on the study: Samples from collaborators originated in the United States, Italy and Spain and spanned both the acute and convalescent phases of COVID-19. The prospective study material was composed of cDNA or gDNA derived from T cells, B-cell-depleted T cells, or PBMCs. The dataset comprised deeply sampled blood TCRbeta repertoires from subjects exposed to, actively infected with, or recovered from COVID-19. The repertoires were made available in a free public database intended to serve as a resource for research on the immune response to SARS-CoV-2. Samples were obtained from the ongoing ImmuneRACE study (first 160 participants) and from 1,254 subjects provided by 6 global collaborators. Sample metadata almost always included a de-identified subject ID, COVID-19 status, age in years and sex. Where HLA class I and class II types were available, the types were taken from metadata supplied by the sample provider, not from assay-based typing.

Enrolling through a virtual design, the prospective study's participants ranged in age from roughly 18 to 90 years and lived across about two dozen United States geographic areas. In the prospective study, cohorts were assigned on the basis of participant-reported clinical history obtained from a screening survey and a study questionnaire. ImmuneRACE Cohort 3 recovered participants were defined by two consecutive negative NP/OP PCR tests, healthcare professional clearance, or symptom resolution. Each participant in the prospective study had whole blood, serum and a nasopharyngeal or oropharyngeal swab collected by mobile phlebotomists. Additional blood draws and questionnaires over an approximately two-month period could optionally be provided by prospective study participants. Before DNA extraction, blood samples from the prospective study were shipped at room temperature or frozen. As for this clone: What this receptor recognizes is not known. No clone much larger than this one lies a single base away; base qualities are absent.

Via the germline V gene, CDR1 is SGHTA and CDR2 FQGNSA. The CDR3 covers 14 residues, taking in both the cysteine and the phenylalanine. Only the CDR3 DNA stays, 42 bases, in frame from base 1. V drops 5 bases and J drops 1 base, leaving 11 bases in between. Broad study findings and their caveats: How much clinical and demographic metadata was included differed by source and by participant, and the metadata was provided uncurated.

The immunoSEQ Assay, a bias-controlled multiplex PCR, was used to amplify TCRbeta CDR3 regions from genomic DNA. On the study's bioinformatics: The number of nucleated cells in each sample was estimated from the amplification of reference gene primers within the assay. To quantify the absolute abundance of each unique TCRbeta CDR3 rearrangement, sequence reads were collapsed and filtered. For each sample, productive Simpson clonality was calculated as the square root of Simpson's diversity index over productive rearrangements. This is the immuneACCESS table as TCRdb keeps it, with only in-frame sequences that have V and J called. A part of the clones is gone; compared with another copy, unresolved V genes explain less than half, and the rest is unexplained. Clone size and V and J calls were adopted from that table, with D and trimming inferred from the DNA. Present in this sample are about 400,000 clones, roughly 86% of which were seen just once. Less than 2% of the sample rests with the top ten.

Rearrangement joined TRBV7-2 to TRBJ1-1; TRBD1 could be the D gene, as 6 bases match. This clonotype originated in a woman younger than 45 who had recovered from COVID-19. Sequenced: PBMCs or T cells enriched from blood (not recorded which). The DNA reads as follows: TGTGCCAGCAGCAGGGGGGGGACGAACACTGAAGCTTTCTTT. The translation is CASSRGGTNTEAFF. Supplemented by the reference TRBV7-2 and TRBJ1-1 proteins around the CDR3, the complete variable domain is GAGVSQSPSNKVTEKGKDVELRCDPISGHTALYWYRQSLGQGLEFLIYFQGNSAPDKSGLPSDRFSAERTGGSVSTLTIQRTQQEDSAVYLCASSRGGTNTEAFFGQGTRLTVV.